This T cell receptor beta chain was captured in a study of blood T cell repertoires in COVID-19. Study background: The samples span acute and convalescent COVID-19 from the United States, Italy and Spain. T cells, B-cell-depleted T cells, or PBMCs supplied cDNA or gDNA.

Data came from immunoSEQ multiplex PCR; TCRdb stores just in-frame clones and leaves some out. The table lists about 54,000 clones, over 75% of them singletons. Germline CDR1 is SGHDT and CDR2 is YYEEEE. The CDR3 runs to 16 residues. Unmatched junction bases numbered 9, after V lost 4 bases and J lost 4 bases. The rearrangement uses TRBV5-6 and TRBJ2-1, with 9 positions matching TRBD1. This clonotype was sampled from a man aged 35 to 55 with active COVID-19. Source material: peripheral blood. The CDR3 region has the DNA TGTGCCAGCAGCCCGCGACAGGGGGAAGGATACAATGAGCAGTTCTTC. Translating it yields CASSPRQGEGYNEQFF.